Listed below are T cell receptor beta chains from one sample, sequenced in a study of CD8+CD57+ T cells in acquired aplastic anemia. Via MiXCR, TCRdb re-called the reads, giving one row per CDR3 protein. This sample has under 500,000 distinct CDR3 sequences, with about a third found just once. The sample taken for sequencing was sorted CD4+, CD8+, or CD8+CD57+ T cells (not recorded which) from PBMCs. These receptors were taken from a human donor with aplastic anemia. The CDR3 runs from the conserved cysteine through the conserved F or W. Fields, in order: CDR3 DNA, CDR3 protein, J gene, D gene, CDR3 length, clone size, V gene. The D gene is left open where the match is weak. Size is stated for part of the rows, as once, few or many counts, or as a class when the clone is expanded.

TGCGCCAGCAGCCAGGTACTTGTCAATCAGCCCCAGCATTTT,CASSQVLVNQPQHF,TRBJ1-5,.,14,few,TRBV4-1
TGTGCCAGCAGCAAAGGTTACACTGAAGCTTTCTTT,CASSKGYTEAFF,TRBJ1-1,.,12,many,TRBV7-9
TGTGCCAGCAGCTTAGAGGTAGGGGGCTACACAGATACGCAGTATTTT,CASSLEVGGYTDTQYF,TRBJ2-3,TRBD1,16,.,TRBV11-2
TGTGCCAGCAGCCCAAAGGAAGGCACAGATACGCAGTATTTT,CASSPKEGTDTQYF,TRBJ2-3,.,14,many,TRBV7-3
TGTGCCTGGGGGACAGGGGTAGACTATGGCTACACCTTC,CAWGTGVDYGYTF,TRBJ1-2,TRBD1,13,few,TRBV30
TGCAGTGCAGTTGCAGGGGAGGTTTACACTGAAGCTTTCTTT,CSAVAGEVYTEAFF,TRBJ1-1,.,14,.,TRBV20-1
TGTGCCAGCATGGGACAGGGGAACACTGAAGCTTTCTTT,CASMGQGNTEAFF,TRBJ1-1,TRBD1,13,many,TRBV2
TGTGCCTGGAGTGTTAACCTCGTCGGAGGCTACGAGCAGTACTTC,CAWSVNLVGGYEQYF,TRBJ2-7,.,15,few,TRBV19
TGCAGTGCTAGAGTTCCCGGGACAGGAGTTATGGAGCAGTTCTTC,CSARVPGTGVMEQFF,TRBJ2-1,TRBD1,15,few,TRBV20-1
TGCAGTGCCGGACTAGCGGGGAAGCAAGAGACCCAGTACTTC,CSAGLAGKQETQYF,TRBJ2-5,TRBD2,14,.,TRBV20-1
TGTGCCAGCAGTGACATAAACACCGGGGAGCTGTTTTTT,CASSDINTGELFF,TRBJ2-2,.,13,.,TRBV25-1
TGTGCCAGCAGTAAGAACGCTGAAGCTTTCTTT,CASSKNAEAFF,TRBJ1-1,.,11,.,TRBV6-1
TGTGCCATCAGTAAACGACAGGGGGCAAAGAATTCACCCCTCCACTTT,CAISKRQGAKNSPLHF,TRBJ1-6,TRBD1,16,few,TRBV10-3
TGTGCCTGGAAAGAGGCTAGGGGAAACACCATATATTTT,CAWKEARGNTIYF,TRBJ1-3,.,13,once,TRBV7-2
TGTGCCAGCAGCCGTAGCGGGATGAACACCGGGGAGCTGTTTTTT,CASSRSGMNTGELFF,TRBJ2-2,TRBD2,15,few,TRBV4-2
TGTGCCACCAGCCCAGTCCGTGGGATAGGTGGCGAGCAGCCCCAGCATTTT,CATSPVRGIGGEQPQHF,TRBJ1-5,.,17,.,TRBV15
TGCAGCGTTGAAGAAGGGACGCCCGGATGGGGTGAGCAGTTCTTC,CSVEEGTPGWGEQFF,TRBJ2-1,.,15,many,TRBV29-1
TGTGCCAGCAGCTTAGTTAAGGGAAAGAACACTGAAGCTTTCTTT,CASSLVKGKNTEAFF,TRBJ1-1,.,15,.,TRBV7-2
TGTGCCAGCTCACCCCTCGGACTAGCGGGAGGGCGCACAGATACGCAGTATTTT,CASSPLGLAGGRTDTQYF,TRBJ2-3,TRBD2,18,.,TRBV18
TGTGCCGTCCGGGACGGATCCTATGGCTACACCTTC,CAVRDGSYGYTF,TRBJ1-2,.,12,few,TRBV24-1
TGCAGTGCTAGAGTCAGTATCAAGGCCAGGGCCTCCTACGAGCAGTACTTC,CSARVSIKARASYEQYF,TRBJ2-7,.,17,.,TRBV20-1